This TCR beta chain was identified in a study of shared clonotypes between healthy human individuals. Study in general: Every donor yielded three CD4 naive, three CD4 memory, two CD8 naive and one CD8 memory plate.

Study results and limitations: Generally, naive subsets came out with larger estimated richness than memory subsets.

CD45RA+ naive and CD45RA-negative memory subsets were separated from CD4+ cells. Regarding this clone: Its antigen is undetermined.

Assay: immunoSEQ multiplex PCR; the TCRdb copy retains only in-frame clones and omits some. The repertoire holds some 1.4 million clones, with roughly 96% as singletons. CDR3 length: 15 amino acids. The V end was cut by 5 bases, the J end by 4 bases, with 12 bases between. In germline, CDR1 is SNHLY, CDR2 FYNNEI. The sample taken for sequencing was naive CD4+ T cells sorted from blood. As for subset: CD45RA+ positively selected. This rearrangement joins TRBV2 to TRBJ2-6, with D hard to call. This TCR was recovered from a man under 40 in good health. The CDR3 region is CASSTTRAGANVLTF. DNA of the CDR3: TGTGCCAGCAGTACCACCCGGGCCGGGGCCAACGTCCTGACTTTC.